This TCR beta chain was identified in a study of T-cell memory formation after mild COVID-19. General study findings and limits: Clones contracting over day 15 to 85 were CD4/CD8 balanced, with later expanders leaning CD4+. Detection of some responders pre-infection suggested pre-existing cross-reactive memory T cells participated.

In germline, CDR1 is SGHTA, CDR2 FQGTGA. The CDR3 totals 15 residues. V lost 2 bases to trimming and J lost 3 bases, with 13 bases between them. The TCR alpha and TCR beta cDNA libraries, bearing sample barcodes and UMIs, were generated by 5'RACE using constant-segment primers. Using its own MiXCR run on the 5' RACE reads, TCRdb lists one record per CDR3 protein. Of hundreds of thousands of distinct CDR3 sequences listed, approximately 14% are singletons. Remarks on this clonotype: Antigen unknown.

The J gene is TRBJ1-1, the V gene TRBV7-3; tentatively, D is TRBD1 (5 bases). This TCR derives from a man aged 18 to 30 who had mild COVID-19 (a few samples of this study predate the infection). Cell type and time point are not known. The sequencing sample was made of PBMCs or a T cell subset sorted from them (not recorded which). CDR3 nucleotide sequence: TGTGCCAGCAGCTTATTGGGACCCACCTACACTGAAGCTTTCTTT. Translating it yields CASSLLGPTYTEAFF. The entire variable domain, with the rest obtained from reference TRBV7-3 and TRBJ1-1, is as follows: GAGVSQTPSNKVTEKGKYVELRCDPISGHTALYWYRQSLGQGPEFLIYFQGTGAADDSGLPNDRFFAVRPEGSVSTLKIQRTERGDSAVYLCASSLLGPTYTEAFFGQGTRLTVV.